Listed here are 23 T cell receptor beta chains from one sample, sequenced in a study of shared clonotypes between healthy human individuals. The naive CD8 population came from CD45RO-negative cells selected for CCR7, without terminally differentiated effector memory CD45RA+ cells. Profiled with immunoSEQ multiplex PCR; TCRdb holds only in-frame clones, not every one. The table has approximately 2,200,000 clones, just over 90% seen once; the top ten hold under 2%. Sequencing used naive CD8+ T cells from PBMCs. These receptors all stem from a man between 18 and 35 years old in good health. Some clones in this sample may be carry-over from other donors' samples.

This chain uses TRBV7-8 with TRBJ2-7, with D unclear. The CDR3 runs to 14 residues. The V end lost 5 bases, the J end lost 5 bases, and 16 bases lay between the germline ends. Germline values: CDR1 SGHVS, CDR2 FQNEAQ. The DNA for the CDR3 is TGTGCCAGCAGCCCACGTCGAGGAATCAACGAGCAGTACTTC. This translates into CASSPRRGINEQYF.

DNA of the CDR3: TGTGCCAGCAGGACAGGCGTCATGAACACTGAAGCTTTCTTT. It yields the protein CASRTGVMNTEAFF. This rearrangement joins TRBV7-9 to TRBJ1-1; TRBD1 might be the D (6 bases). Trimming removed 6 bases from V and 0 bases from J, with 11 bases in between. In germline, CDR1 is SEHNR, CDR2 FQNEAQ (reference sequence). The CDR3 sequence is 14 residues long.

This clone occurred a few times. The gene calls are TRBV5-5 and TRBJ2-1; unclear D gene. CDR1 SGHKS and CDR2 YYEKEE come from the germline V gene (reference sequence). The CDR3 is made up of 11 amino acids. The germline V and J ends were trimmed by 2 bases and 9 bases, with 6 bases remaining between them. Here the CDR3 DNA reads TGTGCCAGCAGCTTAGCCGCTGAGCAGTTCTTC. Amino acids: CASSLAAEQFF.

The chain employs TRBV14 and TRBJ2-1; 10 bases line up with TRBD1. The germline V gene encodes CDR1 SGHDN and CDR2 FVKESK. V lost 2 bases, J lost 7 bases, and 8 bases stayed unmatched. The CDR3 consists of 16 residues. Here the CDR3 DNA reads TGTGCCAGCAGCCAATCGGGGACAGGGGTTCGGAATGAGCAGTTCTTC. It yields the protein CASSQSGTGVRNEQFF.

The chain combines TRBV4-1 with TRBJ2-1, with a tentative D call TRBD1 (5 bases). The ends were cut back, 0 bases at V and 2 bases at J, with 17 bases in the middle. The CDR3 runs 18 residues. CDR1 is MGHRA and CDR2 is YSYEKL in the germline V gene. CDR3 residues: CASSQDVVGSGPYNEQFF. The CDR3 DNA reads TGCGCCAGCAGCCAAGATGTGGTTGGGTCAGGGCCCTACAATGAGCAGTTCTTC.

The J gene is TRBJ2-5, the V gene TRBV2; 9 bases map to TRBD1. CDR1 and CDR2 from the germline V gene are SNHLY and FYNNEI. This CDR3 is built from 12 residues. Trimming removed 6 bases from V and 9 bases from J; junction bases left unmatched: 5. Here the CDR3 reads CASSPGQGAQYF. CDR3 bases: TGTGCCAGCAGCCCGGGACAGGGAGCCCAGTACTTC.

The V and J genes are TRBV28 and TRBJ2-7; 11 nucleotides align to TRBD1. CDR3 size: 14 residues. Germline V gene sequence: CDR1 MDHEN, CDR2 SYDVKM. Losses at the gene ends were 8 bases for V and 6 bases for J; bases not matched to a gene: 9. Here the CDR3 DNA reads TGTGCCAGCGGATGGGCCGGGACAGGGGGCGAGCAGTACTTC. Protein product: CASGWAGTGGEQYF.

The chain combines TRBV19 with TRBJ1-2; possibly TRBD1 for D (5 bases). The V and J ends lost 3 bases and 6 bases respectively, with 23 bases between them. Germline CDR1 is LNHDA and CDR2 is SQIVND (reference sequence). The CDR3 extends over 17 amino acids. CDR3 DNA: TGTGCCAGTAGTATTATCCCAGGGCTTGGGGCCGCTGATGGCTACACCTTC. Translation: CASSIIPGLGAADGYTF.

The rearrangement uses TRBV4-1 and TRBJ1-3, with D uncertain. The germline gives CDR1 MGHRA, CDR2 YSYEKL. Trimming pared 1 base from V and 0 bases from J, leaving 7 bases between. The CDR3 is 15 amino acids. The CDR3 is CASSQVLSSGNTIYF. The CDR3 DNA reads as TGCGCCAGCAGCCAAGTCCTGAGCTCTGGAAACACCATATATTTT.

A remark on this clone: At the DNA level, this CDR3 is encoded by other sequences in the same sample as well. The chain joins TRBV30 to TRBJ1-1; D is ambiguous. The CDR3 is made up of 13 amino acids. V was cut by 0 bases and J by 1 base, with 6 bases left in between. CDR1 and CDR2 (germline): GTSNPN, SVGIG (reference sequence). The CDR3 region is CAWSVVKNTEAFF. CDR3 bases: TGTGCCTGGAGTGTAGTGAAGAACACTGAAGCTTTCTTT.

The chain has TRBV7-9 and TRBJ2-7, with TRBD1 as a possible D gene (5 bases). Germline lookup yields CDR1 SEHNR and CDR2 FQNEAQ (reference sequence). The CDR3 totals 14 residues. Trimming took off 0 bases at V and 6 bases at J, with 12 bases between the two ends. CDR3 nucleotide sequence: TGTGCCAGCAGCTTAGCGTTAGGGGTCAGCGAGCAGTACTTC. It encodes CASSLALGVSEQYF.

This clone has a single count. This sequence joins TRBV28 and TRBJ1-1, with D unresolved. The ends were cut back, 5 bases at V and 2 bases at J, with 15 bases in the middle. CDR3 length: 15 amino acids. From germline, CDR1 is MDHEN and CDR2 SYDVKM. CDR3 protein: CASSTRTTLNTEAFF. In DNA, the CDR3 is TGTGCCAGCAGTACCCGAACAACCCTAAACACTGAAGCTTTCTTT.

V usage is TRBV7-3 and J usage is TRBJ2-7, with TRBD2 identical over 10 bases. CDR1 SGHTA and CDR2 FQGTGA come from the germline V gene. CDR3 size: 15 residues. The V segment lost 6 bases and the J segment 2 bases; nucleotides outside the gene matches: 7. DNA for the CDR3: TGTGCCAGCAGTTATAGCGGGAGGACACCCTACGAGCAGTACTTC. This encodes CASSYSGRTPYEQYF.

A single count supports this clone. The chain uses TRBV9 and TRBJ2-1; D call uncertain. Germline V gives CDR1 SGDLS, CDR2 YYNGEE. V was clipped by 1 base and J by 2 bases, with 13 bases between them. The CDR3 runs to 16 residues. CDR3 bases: TGTGCCAGCAGCGTAAAACGTGATAGGCCCTACAATGAGCAGTTCTTC. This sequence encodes CASSVKRDRPYNEQFF.

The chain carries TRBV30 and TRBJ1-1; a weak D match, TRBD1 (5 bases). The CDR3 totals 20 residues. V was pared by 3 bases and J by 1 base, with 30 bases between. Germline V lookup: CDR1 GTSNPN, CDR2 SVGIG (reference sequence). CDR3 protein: CAWRGATGRRIIGENTEAFF. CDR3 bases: TGTGCCTGGAGGGGAGCGACGGGACGGCGTATTATCGGGGAGAACACTGAAGCTTTCTTT.

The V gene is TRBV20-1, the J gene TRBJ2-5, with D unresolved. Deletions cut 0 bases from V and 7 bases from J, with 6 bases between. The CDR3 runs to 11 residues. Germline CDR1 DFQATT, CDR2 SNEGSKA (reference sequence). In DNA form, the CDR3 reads TGCAGTGCTAGAGATTTTGGGACCCAGTACTTC. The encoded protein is CSARDFGTQYF.

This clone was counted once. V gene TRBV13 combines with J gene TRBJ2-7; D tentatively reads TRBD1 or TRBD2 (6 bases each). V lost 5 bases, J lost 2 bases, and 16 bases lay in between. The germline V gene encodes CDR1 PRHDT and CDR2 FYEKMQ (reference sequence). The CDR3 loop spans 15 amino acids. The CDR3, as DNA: TGTGCCAGCAGCCCCCTAGGGGGGCCCGCCTACGAGCAGTACTTC. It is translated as CASSPLGGPAYEQYF. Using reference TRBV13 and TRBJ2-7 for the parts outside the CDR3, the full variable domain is AAGVIQSPRHLIKEKRETATLKCYPIPRHDTVYWYQQGPGQDPQFLISFYEKMQSDKGSIPDRFSAQQFSDYHSELNMSSLELGDSALYFCASSPLGGPAYEQYFGPGTRLTVT.

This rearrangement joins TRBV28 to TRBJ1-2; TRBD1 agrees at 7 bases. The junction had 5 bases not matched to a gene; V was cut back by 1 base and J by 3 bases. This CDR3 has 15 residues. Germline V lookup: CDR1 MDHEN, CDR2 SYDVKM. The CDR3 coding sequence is TGTGCCAGCAGTTTATCCCCAGGGGGTTACTATGGCTACACCTTC. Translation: CASSLSPGGYYGYTF.

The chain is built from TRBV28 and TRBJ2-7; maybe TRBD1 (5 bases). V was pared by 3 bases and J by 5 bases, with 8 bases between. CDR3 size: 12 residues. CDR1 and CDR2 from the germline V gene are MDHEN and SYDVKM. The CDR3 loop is CASSLGLHEQYF. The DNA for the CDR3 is TGTGCCAGCAGTTTGGGGCTCCACGAGCAGTACTTC.

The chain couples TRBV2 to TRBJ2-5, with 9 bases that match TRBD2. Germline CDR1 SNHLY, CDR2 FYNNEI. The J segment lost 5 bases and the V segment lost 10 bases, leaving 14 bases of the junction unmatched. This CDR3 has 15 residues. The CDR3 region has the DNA TGTGCCACCGACCGCGCACTAGCGGGTTTGGAGACCCAGTACTTC. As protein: CATDRALAGLETQYF.

The CDR3 DNA follows: TGTGCCAGCACTCTCGACCAAGACAGGGAAGAGACCCAGTACTTC. Translating gives CASTLDQDREETQYF. V gene TRBV28 combines with J gene TRBJ2-5; 7 bases map to TRBD1. The germline V gene encodes CDR1 MDHEN and CDR2 SYDVKM. The V gene end was trimmed by 7 bases and the J gene end by 3 bases; junction bases not matched to a gene: 11. CDR3 length: 15 amino acids.

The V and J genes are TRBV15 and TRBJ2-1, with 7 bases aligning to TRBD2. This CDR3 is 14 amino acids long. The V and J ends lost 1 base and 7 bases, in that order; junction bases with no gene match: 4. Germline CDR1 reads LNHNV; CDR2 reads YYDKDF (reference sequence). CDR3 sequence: CATSRGTSWNEQFF. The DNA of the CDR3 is TGTGCCACCAGCAGAGGGACTAGTTGGAATGAGCAGTTCTTC.

In DNA, the CDR3 is TGTGCCAGCTCCGGGCCTTACACCGGGGAGCTGTTTTTT. Translated: CASSGPYTGELFF. V gene TRBV6-5 combines with J gene TRBJ2-2; no reliable D call. Trimming cost V 8 bases and J 3 bases, with 10 bases left between them. The CDR3 sequence is 13 residues long. Germline V gene sequence: CDR1 MNHEY, CDR2 SVGAGI.